The 17 T cell receptor beta chains below were found in one sample sequenced in a study of control samples from healthy donors and cancer patients. Method: immunoSEQ multiplex PCR; TCRdb's copy keeps in-frame clones and lacks some. This table has about 410,000 clones, around 90% appearing once. Sequencing used PBMCs. The receptor source for this set is a man aged 35 to 55 with head and neck cancer.

The gene calls are TRBV21-1 and TRBJ2-1; the table assigns TRBD1, which was not confirmed against the DNA. TRBV21-1 is assigned pseudogene status. CDR3 size: 16 residues. The CDR3 DNA follows: TGTGCCACCCAGACCCGGACAGGCCCTTCCTACAATGAGCAGTTCTTC. Amino acids: CATQTRTGPSYNEQFF.

CDR3 in amino acids: CASNPRGPNEKLFF. DNA of the CDR3: TGTGCCAGTAACCCGAGGGGGCCTAATGAAAAACTGTTTTTT. The chain employs TRBV19 and TRBJ1-4; 7 positions match TRBD1. CDR3 size: 14 residues. In germline, CDR1 is LNHDA, CDR2 SQIVND (reference sequence). V lost 7 bases and J lost 3; bases outside the gene matches: 5.

V usage is TRBV11-2 and J usage is TRBJ1-4; 7 nucleotides align to TRBD1. CDR1 and CDR2 from the germline V gene are SGHAT and FQNNGV. The CDR3 runs to 18 residues. Trimming took 1 base from V and 7 from J; bases not matched to a gene: 15. The CDR3 loop reads CASSLGRGRGKAAEKLFF. For the CDR3, the DNA is TGTGCCAGCAGCTTAGGTCGGGGCAGGGGGAAAGCCGCTGAAAAACTGTTTTTT.

With respect to this clone: Additional DNA sequences in this sample encode the identical CDR3. This chain connects TRBV9 to TRBJ1-2; D is undetermined. Germline V gene lookup returns CDR1 SGDLS and CDR2 YYNGEE. The CDR3 is 10 amino acids. Trimming pared 3 bases from V and 8 bases from J, leaving 5 bases between. As DNA, the CDR3 is TGTGCCAGCAGCGGAGGGGGCTACACCTTC. Amino acids: CASSGGGYTF.

The CDR3: CASDEFTDTQYF. The CDR3 nucleotides read TGTGCTTCGGACGAATTCACAGATACGCAGTATTTT. The gene calls are TRBV24-1 and TRBJ2-3; no definite D call. Germline CDR1 and CDR2: KGHDR and SFDVKD. The CDR3 extends over 12 amino acids.

The rearrangement uses TRBV5-8 and TRBJ1-2; D perhaps matches TRBD1 (6 bases). V dropped 0 bases and J dropped 6 bases, with 12 bases sitting between them. The CDR3 consists of 14 residues. The germline CDR1 and CDR2 sequences are SGHTS and YDEGEE. DNA of the CDR3: TGTGCCAGCAGCTTGGCGGGGGGCTCGCATGGCTACACCTTC. Translating gives CASSLAGGSHGYTF.

V usage is TRBV5-1 and J usage is TRBJ2-3; unclear D gene. Trimming took 0 bases from V and 0 from J, leaving 8 bases between them. The germline V gene encodes CDR1 SGHRS and CDR2 YFSETQ. The CDR3 spans 15 residues. CDR3 coding DNA: TGCGCCAGCAGCTTGGAACTCCAGAGCACAGATACGCAGTATTTT. Its translation is CASSLELQSTDTQYF.

DNA for the CDR3: TGTGCCAGCAGGGCTGGGGCCAACGTCCTGACTTTC. Its translation: CASRAGANVLTF. This chain uses TRBV6-5 with TRBJ2-6; no clear D gene. The germline gives CDR1 MNHEY, CDR2 SVGAGI. The CDR3 runs 12 residues. Trimming cost V 6 bases and J 2 bases, with 2 bases left between them.

The chain has TRBV5-4 and TRBJ2-5, with D possibly being TRBD1 (5 bases). Germline CDR1 is SGHNT and CDR2 is YYREEE (reference sequence). V dropped 0 bases and J dropped 5 bases, with 11 bases sitting between them. The length of the CDR3 is 14 residues. The CDR3 region has the DNA TGTGCCAGCAGCTTGGCCGGGCCAGGGGAGACCCAGTACTTC. Translating gives CASSLAGPGETQYF.

The chain has TRBV9 and TRBJ2-3; no firm D call. Germline values: CDR1 SGDLS, CDR2 YYNGEE. The CDR3 extends over 14 amino acids. V was shortened by 0 bases and J by 6 bases, with 11 bases between the two germline ends. CDR3 in DNA: TGTGCCAGCAGCGTAGTTCATGGGGTCGATACGCAGTATTTT. Translating gives CASSVVHGVDTQYF.

This clone was seen just once. This chain joins TRBV2 and TRBJ2-7, with D maybe TRBD2 (6 bases). From germline, CDR1 is SNHLY and CDR2 FYNNEI. V lost 2 bases and J 1 base, leaving 9 bases between the germline ends. The CDR3 covers 14 residues. The CDR3 loop is CASSELLASYEQYF. In nucleotides, the CDR3 is TGTGCCAGCAGTGAACTACTAGCTTCCTACGAGCAGTACTTC.

This rearrangement joins TRBV3-1 (or the pseudogene TRBV3-2) to TRBJ1-5; D gene uncertain. V lost 1 base and J 0 bases, leaving 7 bases between the germline ends. This CDR3 is 15 amino acids long. Germline V lookup: CDR1 LGHDT, CDR2 YNNKEL (reference sequence). The CDR3 DNA reads TGTGCCAGCAGCCAAGGGAGGGTTAGCAATCAGCCCCAGCATTTT. Amino acid sequence: CASSQGRVSNQPQHF.

This clone came up once. CDR3 bases: TGTGCCAGCAGCTTTGTAGTAGGGCTAGCCAAAAACATTCAGTACTTC. This gives the protein CASSFVVGLAKNIQYF. This chain connects TRBV7-8 to TRBJ2-4; D uncertain. Per the germline V gene, CDR1 is SGHVS and CDR2 is FQNEAQ. This CDR3 has 16 residues. V lost 3 bases and J 0 bases, leaving 12 bases between the germline ends.

This clone has only one observation. The V gene is TRBV30, the J gene TRBJ1-5; TRBD1 might be the D (6 bases). The V gene lost 0 bases and the J gene lost 5 bases, with 11 bases spanning the gap. CDR3 length: 14 residues. Germline loops: CDR1 GTSNPN, CDR2 SVGIG (reference sequence). The CDR3 sequence: CAWSVSPGDQPQHF. The CDR3 region has the DNA TGTGCCTGGAGTGTGTCGCCAGGGGATCAGCCCCAGCATTTT. Together with reference TRBV30 and TRBJ1-5, the CDR3 gives the full variable domain: SQTIHQWPATLVQPVGSPLSLECTVEGTSNPNLYWYRQAAGRGLQLLFYSVGIGQISSEVPQNLSASRPQDRQFILSSKKLLLSDSGFYLCAWSVSPGDQPQHFGDGTRLSIL.

The V and J genes are TRBV20-1 and TRBJ1-1; D is uncertain. V lost 4 bases, J lost 1 base, and 4 bases lay in between. The CDR3 has 11 residues. Germline CDR1 DFQATT, CDR2 SNEGSKA (reference sequence). The CDR3 coding sequence is TGCAGTGCTAAACAGAACACTGAAGCTTTCTTT. This codes for CSAKQNTEAFF.

The rearrangement links TRBV13 to TRBJ2-3; D possibly uses TRBD1 or TRBD2 (6 bases each). V lost 5 bases and J 4 bases, leaving 16 bases between the germline ends. This CDR3 region has 15 residues. Germline loops: CDR1 PRHDT, CDR2 FYEKMQ (reference sequence). The CDR3 DNA follows: TGTGCCAGCAGCGGCGGGACAAATGTTGCAGATACGCAGTATTTT. Translating it yields CASSGGTNVADTQYF.

This clone was found a few times. Other DNA sequences in this sample translate to the same CDR3. The chain has TRBV5-6 and TRBJ2-5; D uncertain. V lost 0 bases, J lost 5 bases, and 2 bases lay in between. Germline CDR1 is SGHDT and CDR2 is YYEEEE. This CDR3 region has 11 residues. CDR3 residues: CASSLVETQYF. The CDR3 DNA reads TGTGCCAGCAGCTTGGTGGAGACCCAGTACTTC.